Shown below are 22 T cell receptor beta chains from a single sample sequenced in a study of regulatory T cells in long-lasting Graves disease. Sample time point: persistent/refractory GD, antithyroid drugs over 5 years with positive TRAb. From PBMCs, RNA was extracted and then used to make the TCR library. Sequencing libraries for TCR beta were prepared with iRepertoire HTBI primers and Arm-PCR of CDR3 regions. TCRdb itself ran the multiplex PCR reads through MiXCR, one entry per CDR3 protein. The table lists approximately 690,000 distinct CDR3 sequences, about 32% of them singletons, with under 55% in the top ten. The specimen was peripheral blood mononuclear cells (PBMCs), collected when the disease was refractory, from a patient treated with antithyroid drugs. All receptors derive from a female donor with Graves disease.

This clonotype was observed a handful of times. J is TRBJ1-1 and V is TRBV7-2; D is ambiguous. The germline V gene encodes CDR1 SGHTA and CDR2 FQGNSA. The CDR3 is 12 residues long. Trimming left V 2 bases short and J 6 bases short, with 7 bases between. Written as DNA, the CDR3 is TGTGCCAGCAGCTTACTAAAGGCTGAAGCTTTCTTT. Its protein is CASSLLKAEAFF. Together with reference TRBV7-2 and TRBJ1-1, the CDR3 gives the full variable domain: GAGVSQSPSNKVTEKGKDVELRCDPISGHTALYWYRQSLGQGLEFLIYFQGNSAPDKSGLPSDRFSAERTGGSVSTLTIQRTQQEDSAVYLCASSLLKAEAFFGQGTRLTVV.

The chain recombines TRBV7-9 with TRBJ1-1; 8 bases are a match to TRBD1. The CDR3 spans 16 residues. V was pared by 5 bases and J by 3 bases, with 11 bases of the junction left unmatched. In germline, CDR1 is SEHNR, CDR2 FQNEAQ (reference sequence). Here the CDR3 DNA reads TGTGCCAGCAGCCCCCATGACAGGGGATGGGACACTGAAGCTTTCTTT. Translation: CASSPHDRGWDTEAFF.

For this clonotype: This may arise from a read error, as a much more abundant clone is one base away. The chain employs TRBV6-2 or TRBV6-3 and TRBJ1-5; D ambiguous. The CDR3 loop spans 15 amino acids. CDR1 and CDR2 (germline): MNHEY, SVGEGT. CDR3 amino acids: CAGSEYHASNQPQHF. The CDR3, as DNA: TGTGCCGGCAGTGAATACCACGCGAGCAATCAGCCCCAGCATTTT.

This clonotype was seen only a few times. The chain has TRBV15 and TRBJ2-7, with D unclear. Germline CDR1 LNHNV, CDR2 YYDKDF (reference sequence). V shed 4 bases and J shed 5 bases, with 15 bases lying between them. The CDR3 is made up of 14 amino acids. CDR3 coding DNA: TGTGCCACCAGCATTCAGACCTTTCCCAACGAGCAGTACTTC. It translates to CATSIQTFPNEQYF.

The chain recombines TRBV7-9 with TRBJ1-4; D gene uncertain. Between the trimmed V and J ends, which lost 5 bases and 5 bases, there was a span of 12 bases. This CDR3 comprises 14 residues. CDR1 SEHNR and CDR2 FQNEAQ come from the germline V gene (reference sequence). CDR3 protein: CASSPLTVNEKLFF. In DNA, the CDR3 is TGTGCCAGCAGCCCCTTAACCGTAAATGAAAAACTGTTTTTT.

V gene TRBV20-1 combines with J gene TRBJ1-2; TRBD1 agrees at 7 bases. Unmatched junction bases numbered 7, after V lost 5 bases and J lost 4 bases. The CDR3 totals 13 residues. Germline V gene lookup returns CDR1 DFQATT and CDR2 SNEGSKA (reference sequence). DNA for the CDR3: TGCAGTGCTTCCCCACCAGGGGGCTATGGCTACACCTTC. Residues: CSASPPGGYGYTF.

This clonotype was found a few times. This chain connects TRBV12-3 or TRBV12-4 to TRBJ1-5; 9 bases are a match to TRBD1. With V trimmed by 5 bases and J by 7 bases, 6 bases remained unmatched. This CDR3 contains 14 residues. CDR3 region: CASSGTGLGQPQHF. The CDR3 nucleotides read TGTGCCAGCAGTGGGACAGGGCTCGGGCAGCCCCAGCATTTT.

The chain combines TRBV6-1 with TRBJ1-2; D call uncertain. Germline loops: CDR1 MNHNS, CDR2 SASEGT. The CDR3 extends over 13 amino acids. The V and J ends lost 5 bases and 4 bases respectively, with 11 bases between them. The DNA for the CDR3 is TGTGCCAGCAGTAAAACAGAGAGCTATGGCTACACCTTC. Protein product: CASSKTESYGYTF.

This clonotype was counted at least ten times. This chain links TRBV11-1 with TRBJ1-5; D remains ambiguous. The CDR3 has 13 amino acids. The germline CDR1 and CDR2 sequences are SGHAT and FQDESV (reference sequence). Trimming stripped 0 bases from V and 5 bases from J, with 5 bases between. The DNA of the CDR3 is TGTGCCAGCAGCTTAGCGCCTTATCAGCCCCAGCATTTT. The encoded protein is CASSLAPYQPQHF.

This clonotype was seen at least ten times. The chain is built from TRBV7-3 and TRBJ1-6; 8 nucleotides align to TRBD1. V shed 1 base and J 12 bases; nucleotides not matched to a gene: 5. The CDR3 has 14 residues. The germline V gene encodes CDR1 SGHTA and CDR2 FQGTGA. CDR3 loop: CASSLIGQGGPLHF. For the CDR3, the DNA is TGTGCCAGCAGCTTAATAGGACAGGGCGGACCCCTCCACTTT.

The rearrangement links TRBV5-1 to TRBJ1-1; D unclear. The CDR3 extends over 14 amino acids. The ends were cut back, 4 bases at V and 1 base at J, with 11 bases in the middle. Per germline, CDR1 SGHRS and CDR2 YFSETQ. The DNA for the CDR3 is TGCGCCAGCAGCATAACCCGGACGAACACTGAAGCTTTCTTT. The encoded protein is CASSITRTNTEAFF. The full variable domain, rest sourced from reference TRBV5-1 and TRBJ1-1, is KAGVTQTPRYLIKTRGQQVTLSCSPISGHRSVSWYQQTPGQGLQFLFEYFSETQRNKGNFPGRFSGRQFSNSRSEMNVSTLELGDSALYLCASSITRTNTEAFFGQGTRLTVV.

This chain links TRBV12-3 or TRBV12-4 with TRBJ1-2; D gene uncertain. V was clipped by 1 base and J by 4 bases, with 10 bases between them. CDR3 length equals 14 residues. The chain's CDR3 is CASSLGLLGYGYTF. In DNA form, the CDR3 reads TGTGCCAGCAGTTTAGGCCTTCTGGGCTATGGCTACACCTTC.

This clonotype was recorded a few times. This chain joins TRBV7-2 and TRBJ1-1; D possibly corresponds to TRBD1 (6 bases). The CDR3 extends over 14 amino acids. V was cut by 5 bases and J by 1 base, with 11 bases left in between. Germline loops: CDR1 SGHTA, CDR2 FQGNSA. CDR3: CASSRRTENTEAFF. The CDR3 bases are TGTGCCAGCAGCCGACGGACAGAGAACACTGAAGCTTTCTTT.

The chain couples TRBV15 to TRBJ2-7; no clear D gene. CDR1 is LNHNV and CDR2 is YYDKDF in the germline V gene (reference sequence). The CDR3 spans 18 residues. V lost 3 bases to trimming and J lost 2 bases, with 23 bases between them. DNA for the CDR3: TGTGCCACCAGCAGGGGATCTGGACGCCTCGTTACCCCCTACGAGCAGTACTTC. Its translation: CATSRGSGRLVTPYEQYF.

This chain joins TRBV7-2 and TRBJ1-5; D not certain. The V gene lost 1 base and the J gene lost 1 base, with 8 bases spanning the gap. Germline CDR1 is SGHTA and CDR2 is FQGNSA. The CDR3 has 15 amino acids. This chain's CDR3 is CASSLGRKSNQPQHF. In DNA, the CDR3 is TGTGCCAGCAGCTTAGGCAGGAAGAGCAATCAGCCCCAGCATTTT.

V usage is TRBV29-1 and J usage is TRBJ2-1; 7 bases align to TRBD2. CDR1 and CDR2 (germline): SQVTM, ANQGSEA. CDR3 length equals 14 residues. Germline trimming cut 8 bases from V and 0 bases from J; bases unmatched to any gene: 7. DNA for the CDR3: TGCAGCATAACTAGCGCCTACTCCTACAATGAGCAGTTCTTC. Its translation: CSITSAYSYNEQFF.

This clonotype has just a few counts. The rearrangement uses TRBV14 and TRBJ2-7; D is perhaps TRBD1 (6 bases). The CDR3 loop spans 16 amino acids. The germline gives CDR1 SGHDN, CDR2 FVKESK. Trimming pared 4 bases from V and 2 bases from J, leaving 18 bases between. DNA for the CDR3: TGTGCCAGCAGCCCCCCCCGGGGCAGGGGTCCCTACGAGCAGTACTTC. This encodes CASSPPRGRGPYEQYF.

This clonotype was picked up a small number of times. The V gene is TRBV20-1, the J gene TRBJ2-7; D possibly uses TRBD1 or TRBD2 (5 bases each). V was cut by 0 bases and J by 0 bases, with 15 bases left in between. The V gene's germline CDR1 is DFQATT and CDR2 SNEGSKA (reference sequence). The CDR3 totals 16 residues. CDR3 sequence: CSARDEVWGNSYEQYF. CDR3 in DNA: TGCAGTGCTAGAGATGAGGTTTGGGGGAACTCCTACGAGCAGTACTTC.

The chain has TRBV6-1 and TRBJ2-7, with 10 bases fitting TRBD1. V shed 6 bases, J shed 10 bases, and the junction held 12 bases outside the gene matches. Germline V lookup: CDR1 MNHNS, CDR2 SASEGT. This CDR3 spans 14 amino acids. CDR3 in amino acids: CASSPARDRGEQYF. In DNA, the CDR3 is TGTGCCAGCAGCCCTGCCCGGGACAGGGGCGAACAGTACTTC.

The chain links TRBV7-8 to TRBJ1-3; D uncertain. This CDR3 is 16 amino acids long. The V end was cut by 5 bases, the J end by 0 bases, with 14 bases between. Germline values: CDR1 SGHVS, CDR2 FQNEAQ. The CDR3 region has the DNA TGTGCCAGCAGCCTTATCCTCGGTAGCTCTGGAAACACCATATATTTT. Translated, it gives CASSLILGSSGNTIYF.

V usage is TRBV11-3 and J usage is TRBJ2-1; weak D call: TRBD2 (5 bases). V lost 3 bases to trimming and J lost 0 bases, with 9 bases between them. CDR3 length: 15 residues. Germline V gives CDR1 SGHNT, CDR2 YENEEA. CDR3 sequence: CASSFREGSYNEQFF. CDR3 nucleotides: TGTGCCAGCAGCTTCCGGGAAGGCTCCTACAATGAGCAGTTCTTC. The full variable domain, in which reference TRBV11-3 and TRBJ2-1 provide the parts outside the CDR3, is EAGVVQSPRYKIIEKKQPVAFWCNPISGHNTLYWYLQNLGQGPELLIRYENEEAVDDSQLPKDRFSAERLKGVDSTLKIQPAELGDSAVYLCASSFREGSYNEQFFGPGTRLTVL.

This clonotype came up a few times. The rearrangement joins TRBV24-1 to TRBJ1-4; TRBD1 matches at 10 bases. Germline assignment: CDR1 KGHDR and CDR2 SFDVKD. This CDR3 is 15 amino acids long. V shed 4 bases, J shed 8 bases, and the junction held 6 bases outside the gene matches. The chain's CDR3 is CATSDNGQGVEKLFF. The DNA of the CDR3 is TGTGCCACCAGTGACAATGGACAGGGGGTGGAAAAACTGTTTTTT.